This T cell receptor beta chain was recovered during a study of control samples from healthy donors and cancer patients (TCRdb year 2020). The library was generated by the immunoSEQ multiplex PCR assay. TCRdb took over this immuneACCESS table, retaining in-frame rearrangements with V and J assigned. Such tables are incomplete; in checked studies, under half of the missing clones stem from an unresolved V gene, and the remainder is unexplained. This sample holds about 150,000 clones; over 90% were observed only once. The ten top clones hold 2% to 2.5% of the sample. The CDR3 goes from the cysteine to the phenylalanine over 13 residues. The only DNA kept is the CDR3, 39 bases in frame from the first base. V is pruned by 5 bases and J by 12 bases, leaving 6 bases of the junction without a gene match. In the germline V gene (reference sequence), CDR1 corresponds to MNHEY and CDR2 to SMNVEV. This clone was picked up a small number of times. Its antigen is unknown. The input lacks base qualities; no much larger clone sits a single base away.

The chain is made from TRBV27 and TRBJ2-1; 11 nucleotides in the junction match TRBD1. The origin of this receptor is a man in his fifties in good health. The source material was blood. The CDR3 region: CASSRDRGVGQFF. The nucleotide sequence is TGTGCCAGCAGTCGGGACAGGGGGGTCGGGCAGTTCTTC.